Sequencing of this TCR beta chain was carried out in a study of shared clonotypes between healthy human individuals. General study results and limits: It was anticipated that sequencing depth would influence how many clonotypes donors shared.

Germline CDR1 is SEHNR and CDR2 is FQNEAQ (reference sequence). V lost 2 bases and J lost 5, with 8 bases in between. The CDR3 length is 13 residues. The genomic DNA of each subset was split evenly across several immunoSEQ plates. The repertoire was sequenced with immunoSEQ multiplex PCR; TCRdb's copy has only in-frame clones and lacks some. The repertoire holds about 2.3 million clones, approximately 95% seen once, with 0.35% to 0.5% in the top ten. On this clone itself: Its specificity is unknown.

The sample taken for sequencing was naive CD4+ T cells from PBMCs. Sample subset: CD45RA+ positively selected. The V call is TRBV7-9, the J call TRBJ2-3; either TRBD1 or TRBD2 may fit D (5 bases each). This TCR was recovered from a man aged 18-30 years in good health. Some clones in this sample may be carry-over from other donors' samples. CDR3 amino acids: CASSLQGVDTQYF. CDR3 in DNA: TGTGCCAGCAGCTTACAGGGAGTAGATACGCAGTATTTT. The full variable domain, in which reference TRBV7-9 and TRBJ2-3 provide the parts outside the CDR3, is DTGVSQNPRHKITKRGQNVTFRCDPISEHNRLYWYRQTLGQGPEFLTYFQNEAQLEKSRLLSDRFSAERPKGSFSTLEIQRTEQGDSAMYLCASSLQGVDTQYFGPGTRLTVL.